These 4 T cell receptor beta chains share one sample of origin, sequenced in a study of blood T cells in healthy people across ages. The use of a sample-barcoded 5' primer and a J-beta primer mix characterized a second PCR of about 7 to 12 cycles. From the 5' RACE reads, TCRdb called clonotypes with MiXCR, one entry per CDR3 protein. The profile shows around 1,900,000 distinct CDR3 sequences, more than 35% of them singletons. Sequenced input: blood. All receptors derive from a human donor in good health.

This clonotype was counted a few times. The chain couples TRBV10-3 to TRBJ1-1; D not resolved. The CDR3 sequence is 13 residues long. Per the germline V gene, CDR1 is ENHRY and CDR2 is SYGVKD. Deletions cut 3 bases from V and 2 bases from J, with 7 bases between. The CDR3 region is CAISESSNTEAFF. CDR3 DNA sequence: TGTGCCATCAGTGAAAGCAGCAACACTGAAGCTTTCTTT.

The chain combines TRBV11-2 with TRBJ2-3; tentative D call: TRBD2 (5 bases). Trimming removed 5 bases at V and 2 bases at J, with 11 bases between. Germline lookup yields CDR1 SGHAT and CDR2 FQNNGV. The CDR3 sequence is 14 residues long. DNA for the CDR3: TGTGCCAGCAGCCATTCCGGGAACACAGATACGCAGTATTTT. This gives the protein CASSHSGNTDTQYF.

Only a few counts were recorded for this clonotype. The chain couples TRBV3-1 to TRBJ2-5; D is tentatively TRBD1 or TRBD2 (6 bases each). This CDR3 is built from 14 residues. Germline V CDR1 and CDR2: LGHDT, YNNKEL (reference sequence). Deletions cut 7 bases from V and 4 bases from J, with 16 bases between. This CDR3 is CASTTFGGGETQYF. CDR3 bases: TGTGCCAGCACCACCTTCGGAGGGGGAGAGACCCAGTACTTC.

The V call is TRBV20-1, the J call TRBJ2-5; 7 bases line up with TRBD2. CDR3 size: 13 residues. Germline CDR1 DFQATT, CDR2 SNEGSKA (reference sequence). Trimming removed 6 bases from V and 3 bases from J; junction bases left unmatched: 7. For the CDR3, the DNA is TGCAGTGCCCTGGGGGGGGACGAAGAGACCCAGTACTTC. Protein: CSALGGDEETQYF.